This TCR beta chain was observed in a study of cytomegalovirus exposure and HLA in healthy donors. Between the trimmed V and J ends, which lost 0 bases and 0 bases, there was a span of 2 bases. CDR1 and CDR2 from the germline V gene are SGDLS and YYNGEE. CDR3 length: 13 residues. The PCR had 60 Vbeta and 13 Jbeta primers. The protocol was immunoSEQ multiplex PCR, while the TCRdb copy is restricted to in-frame clones and leaves out a portion. This table has about 140,000 clones, 88% appearing once. This clone has just one count. What it binds is unknown. Study-level findings and limits: In a later analysis, productive TCRs from donors in an Asian-associated ancestry cluster reportedly carried fewer N-insertions than the cohort mean. It has been reported that TCR beta sequences accurately predicted the HLA-A and HLA-B alleles of most subjects. Immune exposure was documented only through CMV serostatus. The authors judged a highly shared variant cluster likely a sequencing artifact.

The origin of this receptor is a woman aged 40 to 50 in good health and CMV-seronegative. The sample taken for sequencing was PBMCs. V usage is TRBV9 and J usage is TRBJ2-3, with no clear D. The chain's CDR3 is CASSVASTDTQYF. The CDR3 nucleotides read TGTGCCAGCAGCGTAGCTAGCACAGATACGCAGTATTTT. Full variable domain (missing parts from reference TRBV9 and TRBJ2-3): DSGVTQTPKHLITATGQRVTLRCSPRSGDLSVYWYQQSLDQGLQFLIQYYNGEERAKGNILERFSAQQFPDLHSELNLSSLELGDSALYFCASSVASTDTQYFGPGTRLTVL.